These T cell receptor beta chains were read from a single sample in a study of response to subunit inactivated influenza vaccine. TCRdb called the RT-PCR reads again in MiXCR, with one record for every CDR3 protein. The sample gives roughly 670,000 distinct CDR3 sequences, 12% to 15% of which show up once; about 7.6% is in the top ten. The specimen was PBMCs from blood, collected less than 15 days before vaccination. The source of these receptors is a man aged 45-65 years who received an inactivated influenza vaccine. The CDR3 runs from the conserved cysteine through the conserved F or W. A D gene is named only where the DNA matches it firmly. Only part of the rows carry a size: once, few, many, or a class if the clone is expanded.

NA | few | TRBJ2-5 | TRBV12-3/TRBV12-4 | CASSLYLGETQYF | TGTGCCAGCAGTTTATATCTTGGGGAGACCCAGTACTTC
NA | NA | TRBJ2-1 | TRBV24-1 | CATSDGSLRDNEQFF | TGTGCCACCAGTGATGGGAGCCTTAGAGATAATGAGCAGTTCTTC
TRBD2 | NA | TRBJ2-7 | TRBV28 | CASSSPGTSGNNEQYF | TGTGCCAGCAGTTCTCCGGGGACTAGCGGGAACAACGAGCAGTACTTC
NA | many | TRBJ2-3 | TRBV20-1 | CSARDRNTDTQYF | TGCAGTGCTAGGGACAGAAACACAGATACGCAGTATTTT
NA | NA | TRBJ1-2 | TRBV10-2 | CASSESIEIFGYTF | TGCGCCAGCAGTGAGTCGATCGAGATTTTTGGCTACACCTTC
NA | NA | TRBJ2-1 | TRBV20-1 | CSARDRIGSYNEQFF | TGCAGTGCTAGAGATCGGATAGGCTCCTACAATGAGCAGTTCTTC
TRBD2 | once | TRBJ2-2 | TRBV11-2 | CASSNRLAPEAGELFF | TGTGCCAGCAGCAACCGACTAGCCCCAGAGGCCGGGGAGCTGTTTTTT
TRBD2 | few | TRBJ2-5 | TRBV12-3/TRBV12-4 | CASSFSGGLETQYF | TGTGCCAGCAGTTTCAGCGGGGGGTTAGAGACCCAGTACTTC
TRBD2 | few | TRBJ2-3 | TRBV20-1 | CSATSGADTQYF | TGCAGTGCTACTAGCGGGGCAGATACGCAGTATTTT
NA | NA | TRBJ2-4 | TRBV5-1 | CASSFGNIQYF | TGCGCCAGCAGCTTTGGCAACATTCAGTACTTC
TRBD2 | few | TRBJ2-1 | TRBV7-9 | CASSPPAGDNNEQFF | TGTGCCAGCAGCCCCCCAGCGGGGGACAACAATGAGCAGTTCTTC
TRBD1 | few | TRBJ1-1 | TRBV12-3/TRBV12-4 | CASSPGQGVAEAFF | TGTGCCAGCAGCCCCGGACAGGGAGTCGCTGAAGCTTTCTTT
NA | NA | TRBJ1-2 | TRBV12-3/TRBV12-4 | CASSLTNNYGYTF | TGTGCCAGCAGTTTGACAAACAACTATGGCTACACCTTC
NA | once | TRBJ2-1 | TRBV19 | CASSNGLAGEQFF | TGTGCCAGTAGTAACGGACTGGCGGGGGAGCAGTTCTTC
TRBD1 | NA | TRBJ2-2 | TRBV9 | CASSVYGTGRAGELFF | TGTGCCAGCAGCGTTTACGGGACAGGGAGGGCCGGGGAGCTGTTTTTT
NA | NA | TRBJ2-1 | TRBV12-3/TRBV12-4 | CASSLRTGFNEQFF | TGTGCCAGCAGTCTCCGGACTGGATTCAATGAGCAGTTCTTC
NA | few | TRBJ1-1 | TRBV3-1 | CASSLGSPWNTEAFF | TGTGCCAGCAGCCTCGGAAGCCCCTGGAACACTGAAGCTTTCTTT
NA | NA | TRBJ2-7 | TRBV4-2 | CASSQEGPLHEQYF | TGTGCCAGCAGCCAAGAGGGACCGCTACACGAGCAGTACTTC
TRBD2 | few | TRBJ2-7 | TRBV20-1 | CSADGTSGGYEQYF | TGCAGTGCTGATGGGACTAGCGGGGGCTACGAGCAGTACTTC
NA | few | TRBJ2-2 | TRBV6-1 | CASSPELPGELFF | TGTGCCAGCAGTCCCGAGCTGCCCGGGGAGCTGTTTTTT
TRBD1 | many | TRBJ1-1 | TRBV30 | CAWVGQGKDAFF | TGTGCCTGGGTCGGACAGGGTAAAGATGCTTTCTTT
NA | few | TRBJ2-5 | TRBV4-3 | CASSQDRLTTQYF | TGCGCCAGCAGCCAAGATCGGTTAACCACCCAGTACTTC
TRBD2 | NA | TRBJ2-7 | TRBV27 | CASSLVAGLTYEQYF | TGTGCCAGCAGTTTAGTAGCGGGGTTAACCTACGAGCAGTACTTC
TRBD2 | NA | TRBJ2-5 | TRBV5-4 | CASSFQLAGKETQYF | TGTGCCAGCAGCTTCCAACTAGCGGGAAAAGAGACCCAGTACTTC
NA | NA | TRBJ2-3 | TRBV7-2 | CASSTQGTDTQYF | TGTGCCAGCAGTACTCAAGGCACAGATACGCAGTATTTT
TRBD1 | NA | TRBJ1-2 | TRBV6-1 | CASSERGQAYGYTF | TGTGCCAGCAGTGAAAGAGGACAGGCATATGGCTACACCTTC
NA | NA | TRBJ1-5 | TRBV20-1 | CSATLGQGNQPQHF | TGCAGTGCCACCCTCGGGCAGGGCAATCAGCCCCAGCATTTT
NA | NA | TRBJ1-2 | TRBV3-1 | CASSQVGDIDGYTF | TGTGCCAGCAGCCAAGTGGGGGACATCGATGGCTACACCTTC
NA | NA | TRBJ1-3 | TRBV12-3/TRBV12-4 | CASSFPDSGNTIYF | TGTGCCAGCAGTTTCCCAGACTCTGGAAACACCATATATTTT
TRBD1 | many | TRBJ2-7 | TRBV7-2 | CASSLIQGAYEQYF | TGTGCCAGCAGCTTAATCCAGGGGGCCTACGAGCAGTACTTC
NA | NA | TRBJ1-1 | TRBV19 | CASSIQLNTEAFF | TGTGCCAGTAGTATTCAGCTTAACACTGAAGCTTTCTTT
NA | few | TRBJ1-5 | TRBV10-2 | CASSDPGTRPQHF | TGCGCCAGCAGTGACCCCGGGACTCGGCCCCAGCATTTT
TRBD2 | few | TRBJ2-3 | TRBV12-3/TRBV12-4 | CFFPSGRRDRTDTQYF | TGTTTTTTTCCTAGCGGGAGACGGGATCGCACAGATACGCAGTATTTT
NA | many | TRBJ2-1 | TRBV28 | CSVEGTYNEQFF | TGTTCCGTTGAGGGGACCTACAATGAGCAGTTCTTC
NA | NA | TRBJ2-2 | TRBV19 | CASSYGGQNTGELFF | TGTGCCAGTAGTTACGGGGGGCAGAACACCGGGGAGCTGTTTTTT
NA | few | TRBJ2-1 | TRBV19 | CASNSLASSSYNEQFF | TGTGCCAGTAACAGTCTAGCGTCGAGCTCCTACAATGAGCAGTTCTTC
TRBD1 | NA | TRBJ1-1 | TRBV12-3/TRBV12-4 | CASSPTDRMNTEAFF | TGTGCCAGCAGTCCCACGGACAGGATGAACACTGAAGCTTTCTTT
NA | NA | TRBJ2-7 | TRBV7-9 | CASSLGGWVAGEQYF | TGTGCCAGCAGCTTAGGGGGATGGGTGGCCGGCGAGCAGTACTTC
NA | NA | TRBJ2-5 | TRBV12-3/TRBV12-4 | CASSQIPAGSTQYF | TGTGCCAGCAGCCAGATTCCGGCAGGGTCGACCCAGTACTTC
NA | few | TRBJ1-6 | TRBV12-3/TRBV12-4 | CASSLSDNYNSPLHF | TGTGCCAGCAGTTTATCGGATAACTATAATTCACCCCTCCACTTT
TRBD1 | NA | TRBJ1-1 | TRBV13 | CASSKLDRAPEAFF | TGTGCCAGCAGCAAACTGGACAGGGCCCCTGAAGCTTTCTTT
NA | NA | TRBJ2-1 | TRBV6-1 | CASTREGDEQFF | TGTGCCAGCACTCGGGAAGGAGACGAGCAGTTCTTC